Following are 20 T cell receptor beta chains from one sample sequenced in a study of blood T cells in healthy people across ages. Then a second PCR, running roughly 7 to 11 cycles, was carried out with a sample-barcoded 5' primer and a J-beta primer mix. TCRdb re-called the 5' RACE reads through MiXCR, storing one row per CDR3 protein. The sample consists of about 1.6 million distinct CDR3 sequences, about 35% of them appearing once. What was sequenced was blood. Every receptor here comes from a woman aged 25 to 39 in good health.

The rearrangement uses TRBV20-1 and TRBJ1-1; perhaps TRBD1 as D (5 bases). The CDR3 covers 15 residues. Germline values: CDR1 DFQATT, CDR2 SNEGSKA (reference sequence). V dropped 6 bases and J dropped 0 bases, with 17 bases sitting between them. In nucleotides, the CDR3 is TGCAGTGCAAAAGGGGCTCTGGAGATGAACACTGAAGCTTTCTTT. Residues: CSAKGALEMNTEAFF.

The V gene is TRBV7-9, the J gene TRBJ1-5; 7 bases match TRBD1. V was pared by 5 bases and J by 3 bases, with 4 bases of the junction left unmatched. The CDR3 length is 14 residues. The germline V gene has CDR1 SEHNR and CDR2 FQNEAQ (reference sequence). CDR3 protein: CASSETGDNQPQHF. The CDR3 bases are TGTGCCAGCAGCGAAACAGGGGACAATCAGCCCCAGCATTTT.

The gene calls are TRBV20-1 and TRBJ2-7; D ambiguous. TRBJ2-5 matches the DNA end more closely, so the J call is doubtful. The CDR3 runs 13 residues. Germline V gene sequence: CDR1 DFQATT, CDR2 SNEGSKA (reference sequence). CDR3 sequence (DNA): TGCAGTGCTAGTTCGGCAGTTCTAGGGACCCAGTACTTC. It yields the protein CSASSAVLGTQYF.

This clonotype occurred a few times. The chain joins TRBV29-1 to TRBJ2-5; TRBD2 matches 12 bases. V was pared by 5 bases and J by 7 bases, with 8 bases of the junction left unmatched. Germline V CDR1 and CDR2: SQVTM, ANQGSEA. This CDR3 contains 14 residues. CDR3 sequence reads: CSVWTTSGSGTQYF. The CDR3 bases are TGCAGCGTTTGGACGACTAGCGGGAGTGGGACCCAGTACTTC.

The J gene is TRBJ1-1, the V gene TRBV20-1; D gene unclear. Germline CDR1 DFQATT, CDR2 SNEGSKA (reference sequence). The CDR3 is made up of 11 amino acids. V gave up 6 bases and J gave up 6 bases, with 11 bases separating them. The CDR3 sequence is CSAPLGAEAFF. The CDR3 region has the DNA TGCAGTGCGCCCCTCGGGGCTGAAGCTTTCTTT.

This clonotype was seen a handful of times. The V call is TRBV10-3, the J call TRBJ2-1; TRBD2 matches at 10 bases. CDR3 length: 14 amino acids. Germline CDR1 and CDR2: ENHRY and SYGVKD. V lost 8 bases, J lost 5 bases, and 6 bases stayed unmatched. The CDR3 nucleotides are TGTGCCATCGAAGCCAGCGGGGGGGACAATGAGCAGTTCTTC. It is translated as CAIEASGGDNEQFF.

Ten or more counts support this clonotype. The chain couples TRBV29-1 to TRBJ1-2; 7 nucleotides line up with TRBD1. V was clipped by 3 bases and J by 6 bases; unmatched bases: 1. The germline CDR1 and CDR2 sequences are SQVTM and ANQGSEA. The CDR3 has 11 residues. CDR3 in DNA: TGCAGCGTTGAGGGGACAGATGGCTACACCTTC. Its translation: CSVEGTDGYTF. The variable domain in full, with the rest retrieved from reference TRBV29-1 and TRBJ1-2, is SAVISQKPSRDICQRGTSLTIQCQVDSQVTMMFWYRQQPGQSLTLIATANQGSEATYESGFVIDKFPISRPNLTFSTLTVSNMSPEDSSIYLCSVEGTDGYTFGSGTRLTVV.

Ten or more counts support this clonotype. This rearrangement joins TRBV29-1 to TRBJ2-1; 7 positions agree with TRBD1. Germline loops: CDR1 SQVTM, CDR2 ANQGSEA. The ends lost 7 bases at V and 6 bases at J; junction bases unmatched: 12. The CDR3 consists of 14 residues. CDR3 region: CSATDRLDINEQFF. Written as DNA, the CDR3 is TGCAGCGCAACGGACAGGTTGGACATCAATGAGCAGTTCTTC.

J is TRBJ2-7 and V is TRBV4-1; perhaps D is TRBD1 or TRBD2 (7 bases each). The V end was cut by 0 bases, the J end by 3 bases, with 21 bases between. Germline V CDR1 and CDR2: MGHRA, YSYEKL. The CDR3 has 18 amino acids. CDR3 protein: CASSQDQWLGGGGYEQYF. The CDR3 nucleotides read TGCGCCAGCAGCCAAGATCAGTGGTTGGGAGGGGGCGGCTACGAGCAGTACTTC.

In nucleotides, the CDR3 is TGTGCCAGCAGTTTAAAGGCCCCAGGGACTAGCGGGGACTACGAGCAGTACTTC. It specifies CASSLKAPGTSGDYEQYF. The chain links TRBV27 to TRBJ2-7; 13 nucleotides line up with TRBD2. The length of the CDR3 is 18 residues. Germline V gene lookup returns CDR1 MNHEY and CDR2 SMNVEV (reference sequence). Trimming took 2 bases from V and 3 from J; bases not matched to a gene: 10.

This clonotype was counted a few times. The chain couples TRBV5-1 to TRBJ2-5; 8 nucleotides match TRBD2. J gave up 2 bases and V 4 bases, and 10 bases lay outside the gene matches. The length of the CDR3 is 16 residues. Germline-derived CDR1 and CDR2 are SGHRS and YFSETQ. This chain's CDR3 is CASSLAAGASQETQYF. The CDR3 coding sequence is TGCGCCAGCAGCCTCGCAGCGGGGGCTTCTCAAGAGACCCAGTACTTC.

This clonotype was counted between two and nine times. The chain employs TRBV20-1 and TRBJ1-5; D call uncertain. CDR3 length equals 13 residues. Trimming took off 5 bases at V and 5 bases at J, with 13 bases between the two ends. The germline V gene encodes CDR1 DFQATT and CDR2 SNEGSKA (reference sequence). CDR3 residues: CSARIGVDQPQHF. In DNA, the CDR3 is TGCAGTGCTCGTATTGGTGTAGATCAGCCCCAGCATTTT.

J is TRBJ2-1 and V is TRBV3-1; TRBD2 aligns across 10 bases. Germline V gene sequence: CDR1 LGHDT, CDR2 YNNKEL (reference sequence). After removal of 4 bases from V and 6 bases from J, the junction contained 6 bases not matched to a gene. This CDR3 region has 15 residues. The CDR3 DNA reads TGTGCCAGCAGCCCACTAGCGGGAAGGGTCAATGAGCAGTTCTTC. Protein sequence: CASSPLAGRVNEQFF.

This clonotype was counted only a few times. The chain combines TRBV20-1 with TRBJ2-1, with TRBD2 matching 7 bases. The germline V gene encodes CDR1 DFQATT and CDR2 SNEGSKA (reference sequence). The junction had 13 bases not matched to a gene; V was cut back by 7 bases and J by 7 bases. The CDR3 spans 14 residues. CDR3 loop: CSVSGTVLANEQFF. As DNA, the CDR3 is TGCAGTGTCAGCGGGACGGTCTTAGCGAATGAGCAGTTCTTC.

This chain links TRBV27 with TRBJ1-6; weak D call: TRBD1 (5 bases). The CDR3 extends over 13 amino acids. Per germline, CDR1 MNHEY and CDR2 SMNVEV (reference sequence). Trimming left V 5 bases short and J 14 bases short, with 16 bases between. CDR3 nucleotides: TGTGCCAGCAGTACGGGACCGCTCGTCTCCCTCCACTTT. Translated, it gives CASSTGPLVSLHF.

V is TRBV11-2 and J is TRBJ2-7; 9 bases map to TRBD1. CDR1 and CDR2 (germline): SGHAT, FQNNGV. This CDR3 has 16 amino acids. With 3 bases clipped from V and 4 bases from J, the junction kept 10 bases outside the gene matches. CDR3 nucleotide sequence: TGTGCCAGCAGCTTCGTGGCAGGACAGGGGCCATACGAGCAGTACTTC. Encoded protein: CASSFVAGQGPYEQYF.

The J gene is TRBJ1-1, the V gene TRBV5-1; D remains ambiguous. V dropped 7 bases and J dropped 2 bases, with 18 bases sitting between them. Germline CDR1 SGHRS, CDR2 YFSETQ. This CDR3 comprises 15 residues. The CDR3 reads CASGMWKMENTEAFF. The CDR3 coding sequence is TGCGCCAGCGGAATGTGGAAAATGGAAAACACTGAAGCTTTCTTT.

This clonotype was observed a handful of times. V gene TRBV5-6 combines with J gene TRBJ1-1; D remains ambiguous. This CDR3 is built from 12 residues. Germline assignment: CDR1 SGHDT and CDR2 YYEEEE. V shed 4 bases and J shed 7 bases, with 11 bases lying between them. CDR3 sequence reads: CASSLGEYEAFF. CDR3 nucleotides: TGTGCCAGCAGCCTCGGGGAGTATGAAGCTTTCTTT.

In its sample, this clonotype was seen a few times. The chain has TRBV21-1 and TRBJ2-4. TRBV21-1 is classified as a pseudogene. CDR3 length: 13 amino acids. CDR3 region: CASRGVAKNIQYF. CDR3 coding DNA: TGTGCCAGCAGGGGAGTAGCCAAAAACATTCAGTACTTC.

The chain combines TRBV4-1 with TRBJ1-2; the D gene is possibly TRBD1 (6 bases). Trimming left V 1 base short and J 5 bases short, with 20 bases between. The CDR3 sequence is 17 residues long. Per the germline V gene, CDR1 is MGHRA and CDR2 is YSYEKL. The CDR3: CASSQGSNRVVTYGYTF. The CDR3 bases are TGCGCCAGCAGCCAAGGTTCGAACAGGGTGGTGACTTATGGCTACACCTTC.